These T cell receptor beta chains were read from a single sample in a study of OX40 agonist ivuxolimab in advanced cancers. Here immunoSEQ multiplex PCR was the method, and the copy in TCRdb shows in-frame clones only, minus some. The sample lists tens of thousands of clones; about 90% were seen once. The sample consisted of CD4+ or CD8+ T cells sorted from blood, taken in a trial of the OX40 agonist ivuxolimab. All receptors derive from an adult with an advanced solid tumor such as melanoma, head and neck, liver or kidney cancer. CDR3s include the opening cysteine and the closing phenylalanine or tryptophan. A D gene is named only where the DNA matches it firmly. Some rows mark clone size as missing; the rest say once, few, many or name a class of expanded clone.

len: 14
j_gene: TRBJ2-1
d_gene: -
v_gene: TRBV5-6
abundance: -
CDR3aa: CASSLEVGYNEQFF
CDR3nt: TGTGCCAGCAGCTTGGAGGTAGGGTACAATGAGCAGTTCTTC

len: 14
j_gene: TRBJ1-2
d_gene: TRBD1
v_gene: TRBV5-8
abundance: -
CDR3aa: CASTPGTGDYGYTF
CDR3nt: TGTGCCAGCACCCCCGGGACAGGAGACTATGGCTACACCTTC

len: 15
j_gene: TRBJ1-5
d_gene: -
v_gene: TRBV7-8
abundance: -
CDR3aa: CASSSGGVSNQPQHF
CDR3nt: TGTGCCAGCAGCTCAGGTGGGGTTAGCAATCAGCCCCAGCATTTT

len: 12
j_gene: TRBJ2-7
d_gene: -
v_gene: TRBV6-1
abundance: -
CDR3aa: CASSEAVPEQYF
CDR3nt: TGTGCCAGCAGTGAAGCGGTCCCGGAGCAGTACTTC

len: 15
j_gene: TRBJ2-1
d_gene: -
v_gene: TRBV9
abundance: once
CDR3aa: CASSVGREWGNEQFF
CDR3nt: TGTGCCAGCAGCGTAGGGAGGGAATGGGGCAATGAGCAGTTCTTC

len: 14
j_gene: TRBJ1-1
d_gene: -
v_gene: TRBV6-6
abundance: -
CDR3aa: CASSSPGGSTEAFF
CDR3nt: TGTGCCAGCAGTTCGCCAGGCGGTAGCACTGAAGCTTTCTTT

len: 12
j_gene: TRBJ2-2
d_gene: -
v_gene: TRBV6-1
abundance: -
CDR3aa: CAARYTTGELFF
CDR3nt: TGTGCCGCCCGATATACCACCGGGGAGCTGTTTTTT

len: 13
j_gene: TRBJ2-7
d_gene: -
v_gene: TRBV10-2
abundance: once
CDR3aa: CASSVNTPYEQYF
CDR3nt: TGCGCCAGCAGTGTAAACACCCCCTACGAGCAGTACTTC

len: 15
j_gene: TRBJ1-1
d_gene: -
v_gene: TRBV29-1
abundance: -
CDR3aa: CSVDASGHQNTEAFF
CDR3nt: TGCAGCGTTGATGCCTCGGGGCACCAGAACACTGAAGCTTTCTTT

len: 15
j_gene: TRBJ1-4
d_gene: -
v_gene: TRBV12-5
abundance: -
CDR3aa: CASGFSPATNEKLFF
CDR3nt: TGTGCTAGTGGTTTCTCACCTGCAACTAATGAAAAACTGTTTTTT

len: 16
j_gene: TRBJ1-2
d_gene: -
v_gene: TRBV9
abundance: -
CDR3aa: CASSVDPRAPNYGYTF
CDR3nt: TGTGCCAGCAGCGTAGACCCTAGGGCTCCTAACTATGGCTACACCTTC